Sequencing of this T cell receptor beta chain was carried out in a study of T cell responses to AZD1222 COVID-19 vaccine. Here immunoSEQ multiplex PCR was the method, and the copy in TCRdb shows in-frame clones only, minus some. The table includes more than 150,000 clones, roughly 88% detected once. General observations from the study: A reported finding is that nearly half of spike-specific TCRs target unmutated variant regions. Recipients of AZD1222 seropositive at baseline numbered only 5 to 7. In all cases, repertoires were sampled only after the peak T cell response. Donors in the cohort were predominantly white British and more often female, and clonal diversity was possibly underestimated.

Points on this clone: The antigen is undetermined.

This sequence was found in an adult in good health. Sequencing used peripheral blood, obtained on day 0 of AZD1222 vaccination.

CDR3 in amino acids: CASSLIPSGTEAFF. DNA of the CDR3: TGTGCCAGCAGCTTAATCCCTTCAGGCACTGAAGCTTTCTTT. The chain couples TRBV7-8 to TRBJ1-1, with unresolved D. The germline V gene has CDR1 SGHVS and CDR2 FQNEAQ. The CDR3 loop spans 14 amino acids. The V and J ends lost 2 bases and 4 bases respectively, with 11 bases between them.